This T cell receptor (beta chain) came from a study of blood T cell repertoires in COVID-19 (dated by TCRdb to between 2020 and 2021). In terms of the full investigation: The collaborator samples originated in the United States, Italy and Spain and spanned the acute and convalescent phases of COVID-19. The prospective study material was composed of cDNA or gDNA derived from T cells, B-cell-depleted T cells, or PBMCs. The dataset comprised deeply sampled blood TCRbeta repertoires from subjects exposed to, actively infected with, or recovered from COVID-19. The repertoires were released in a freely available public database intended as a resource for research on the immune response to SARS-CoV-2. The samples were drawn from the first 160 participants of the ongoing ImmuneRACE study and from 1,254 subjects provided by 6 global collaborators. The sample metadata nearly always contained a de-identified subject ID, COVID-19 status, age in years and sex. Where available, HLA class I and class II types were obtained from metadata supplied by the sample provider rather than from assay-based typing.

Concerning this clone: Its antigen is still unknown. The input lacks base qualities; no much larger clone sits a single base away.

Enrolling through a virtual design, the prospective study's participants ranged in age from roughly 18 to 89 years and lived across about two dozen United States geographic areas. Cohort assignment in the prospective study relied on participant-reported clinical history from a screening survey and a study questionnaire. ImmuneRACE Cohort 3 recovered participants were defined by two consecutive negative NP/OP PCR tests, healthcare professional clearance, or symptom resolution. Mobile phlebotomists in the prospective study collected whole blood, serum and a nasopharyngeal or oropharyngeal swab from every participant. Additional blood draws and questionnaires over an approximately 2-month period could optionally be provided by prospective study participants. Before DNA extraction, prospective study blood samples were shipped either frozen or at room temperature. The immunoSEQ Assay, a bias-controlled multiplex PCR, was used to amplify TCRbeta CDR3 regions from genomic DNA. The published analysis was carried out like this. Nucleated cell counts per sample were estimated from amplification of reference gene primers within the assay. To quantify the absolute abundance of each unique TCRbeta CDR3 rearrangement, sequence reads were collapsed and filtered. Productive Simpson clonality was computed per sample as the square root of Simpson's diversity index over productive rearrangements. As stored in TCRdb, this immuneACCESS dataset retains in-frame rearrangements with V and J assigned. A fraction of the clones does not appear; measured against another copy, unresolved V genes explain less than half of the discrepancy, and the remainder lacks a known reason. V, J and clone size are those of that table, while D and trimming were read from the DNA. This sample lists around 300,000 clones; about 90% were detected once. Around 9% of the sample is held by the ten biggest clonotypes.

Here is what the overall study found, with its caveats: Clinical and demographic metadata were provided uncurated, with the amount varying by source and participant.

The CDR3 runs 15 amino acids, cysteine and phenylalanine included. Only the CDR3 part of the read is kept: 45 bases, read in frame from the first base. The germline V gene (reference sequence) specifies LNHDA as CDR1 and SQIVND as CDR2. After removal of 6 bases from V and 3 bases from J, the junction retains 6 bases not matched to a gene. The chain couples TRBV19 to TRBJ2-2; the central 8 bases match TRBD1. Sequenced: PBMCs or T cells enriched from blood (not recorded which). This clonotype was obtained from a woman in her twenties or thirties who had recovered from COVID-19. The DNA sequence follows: TGTGCCAGTAGCCCAACGGACAGGGACACCGGGGAGCTGTTTTTT. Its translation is CASSPTDRDTGELFF.